Described below is a single T cell receptor (beta chain) sequence and its context. Its specificity is not known. Collection occurred without any documented infections or immune events in donors. Per the germline V gene, CDR1 is SGHNT and CDR2 is YYREEE (reference sequence). This CDR3 has 15 amino acids. Trimming took 2 bases from V and 5 from J; bases not matched to a gene: 5. The sample is drawn from a study of identifying expanded T cells in peripheral blood. General observations from the study: Clone count variance between roughly 2-week samples rose with total template count. Over about two and four weeks, about 15 and 19 clones changed, versus around 1.2 between replicates.

The table came from immunoSEQ multiplex PCR; TCRdb's copy has only in-frame clones and leaves some out. The table records around 130,000 clones, less than 90% of them present only once. This rearrangement joins TRBV5-4 to TRBJ2-1, with 9 nucleotides matching TRBD2. This clonotype was obtained from a person between 18 and 75 years old in good health. The source material was blood. This CDR3 is CASSFVAGGNNEQFF. The CDR3 DNA is TGTGCCAGCAGCTTTGTGGCGGGGGGGAACAATGAGCAGTTCTTC.